The 14 T cell receptor beta chains presented below share a single source sample, sequenced in a study of blood T cell repertoires in COVID-19. Clones were read by immunoSEQ multiplex PCR, and TCRdb kept only the in-frame ones, dropping some. In the table there are 70,000 to 100,000 clones, around 90% of which are singletons. The sequenced sample consisted of peripheral blood. The origin of the receptors is a woman aged 80 or over with active or convalescent COVID-19.

J is TRBJ2-2 and V is TRBV2, with 9 bases identical to TRBD1. CDR3 size: 14 residues. Germline V lookup: CDR1 SNHLY, CDR2 FYNNEI. The V segment lost 8 bases and the J segment 5 bases; nucleotides outside the gene matches: 6. The CDR3 nucleotides are TGTGCCAGCCTTCGGACAGGGGAAACCGGGGAGCTGTTTTTT. This gives the protein CASLRTGETGELFF.

The V call is TRBV9, the J call TRBJ1-4, with 8 bases lining up with TRBD1. Germline CDR1 SGDLS, CDR2 YYNGEE. V trimming: 4 bases; J trimming: 3 bases; junction bases outside the gene matches: 5. The CDR3 spans 15 residues. The CDR3 DNA reads as TGTGCCAGCAGCATCTCGGGACAGGCTAATGAAAAACTGTTTTTT. This translates into CASSISGQANEKLFF. Full variable domain (rest looked up from reference TRBV9 and TRBJ1-4): DSGVTQTPKHLITATGQRVTLRCSPRSGDLSVYWYQQSLDQGLQFLIQYYNGEERAKGNILERFSAQQFPDLHSELNLSSLELGDSALYFCASSISGQANEKLFFGSGTQLSVL.

The chain has TRBV2 and TRBJ2-3; 9 positions match TRBD2. This CDR3 is 13 amino acids long. J gave up 5 bases and V 10 bases, and 7 bases lay outside the gene matches. Germline V gene sequence: CDR1 SNHLY, CDR2 FYNNEI. In DNA, the CDR3 is TGTGCCAACCAGCGGGAGGTTTTAGATACGCAGTATTTT. As protein: CANQREVLDTQYF.

The J gene is TRBJ2-7, the V gene TRBV20-1; a possible D gene is TRBD2 (6 bases). CDR3 length: 10 residues. Germline V lookup: CDR1 DFQATT, CDR2 SNEGSKA (reference sequence). V was clipped by 5 bases and J by 8 bases, with 10 bases between them. Written as DNA, the CDR3 is TGCAGTGCTGGCGGGGTCCAGCAGTACTTC. It encodes CSAGGVQQYF.

Written as DNA, the CDR3 is TGTGCCAGCAGTTTAGAGTGGCTAGCGGGGGGGCCCGAGCAGTACTTC. It yields the protein CASSLEWLAGGPEQYF. The V and J genes are TRBV27 and TRBJ2-7, with 12 bases fitting TRBD2. This CDR3 region has 16 residues. V lost 2 bases, J lost 6 bases, and 8 bases stayed unmatched. Germline lookup yields CDR1 MNHEY and CDR2 SMNVEV (reference sequence).

The V and J genes are TRBV2 and TRBJ2-3, with TRBD1 matching 8 bases. The CDR3 runs to 15 residues. CDR1 and CDR2 (germline): SNHLY, FYNNEI. The trim removed 1 base at V and 6 bases at J, leaving 6 bases unmatched. CDR3 coding DNA: TGTGCCAGCAGTGAAGGGCAGGGGGCATCTGATACGCAGTATTTT. Translation: CASSEGQGASDTQYF.

V is TRBV19 and J is TRBJ2-1; tentative D call: TRBD2 (7 bases). CDR3 length: 11 residues. V dropped 3 bases and J dropped 13 bases, with 10 bases sitting between them. In germline, CDR1 is LNHDA, CDR2 SQIVND (reference sequence). The CDR3 sequence: CASSMGGGQFF. The CDR3 DNA sequence: TGTGCCAGTAGTATGGGAGGGGGACAGTTCTTC. Using reference TRBV19 and TRBJ2-1 for the parts outside the CDR3, the full variable domain is DGGITQSPKYLFRKEGQNVTLSCEQNLNHDAMYWYRQDPGQGLRLIYYSQIVNDFQKGDIAEGYSVSREKKESFPLTVTSAQKNPTAFYLCASSMGGGQFFGPGTRLTVL.

This chain uses TRBV7-2 with TRBJ2-7; D perhaps matches TRBD2 (5 bases). Germline CDR1 is SGHTA and CDR2 is FQGNSA. V was shortened by 0 bases and J by 4 bases, with 13 bases between the two germline ends. The CDR3 has 15 residues. The CDR3 bases are TGTGCCAGCAGCTTAGCGAGAGGGCAGTTGTACGAGCAGTACTTC. Protein product: CASSLARGQLYEQYF. The full variable domain, completed using reference TRBV7-2 and TRBJ2-7, is GAGVSQSPSNKVTEKGKDVELRCDPISGHTALYWYRQSLGQGLEFLIYFQGNSAPDKSGLPSDRFSAERTGGSVSTLTIQRTQQEDSAVYLCASSLARGQLYEQYFGPGTRLTVT.

The chain has TRBV5-1 and TRBJ1-1; D gene uncertain. Germline CDR1 SGHRS, CDR2 YFSETQ. The CDR3 covers 17 residues. V was clipped by 1 base and J by 1 base, with 17 bases between them. This CDR3 is CASSLFGVLAGNTEAFF. CDR3 nucleotide sequence: TGCGCCAGCAGCTTGTTTGGTGTTCTCGCAGGGAACACTGAAGCTTTCTTT. Based on the CDR3 plus reference TRBV5-1 and TRBJ1-1, the full variable domain is KAGVTQTPRYLIKTRGQQVTLSCSPISGHRSVSWYQQTPGQGLQFLFEYFSETQRNKGNFPGRFSGRQFSNSRSEMNVSTLELGDSALYLCASSLFGVLAGNTEAFFGQGTRLTVV.

V usage is TRBV5-5 and J usage is TRBJ2-3; D gene uncertain. With 0 bases removed from V and 0 bases from J, the gap between germline ends came to 11 bases. The CDR3 is made up of 16 amino acids. Germline V lookup: CDR1 SGHKS, CDR2 YYEKEE (reference sequence). The CDR3 DNA follows: TGTGCCAGCAGCTTGGGGCGGTTCCCTAGCACAGATACGCAGTATTTT. This encodes CASSLGRFPSTDTQYF.

The rearrangement joins TRBV9 to TRBJ1-2; 10 positions match TRBD1. Germline CDR1 and CDR2: SGDLS and YYNGEE. The length of the CDR3 is 21 residues. V shed 0 bases, J shed 6 bases, and the junction held 23 bases outside the gene matches. CDR3 residues: CASSVGLRQGAWGGRLDGYTF. The CDR3 nucleotides read TGTGCCAGCAGCGTAGGGCTCCGACAGGGGGCTTGGGGTGGCCGTCTAGATGGCTACACCTTC.

The chain joins TRBV6-5 to TRBJ1-5; possible D gene TRBD1, 6 bases. The CDR3 is made up of 14 amino acids. V was clipped by 9 bases and J by 1 base, with 13 bases between them. The germline gives CDR1 MNHEY, CDR2 SVGAGI. CDR3 sequence (DNA): TGTGCCAGTGGACAGCCCGGGAGCAATCAGCCCCAGCATTTT. Translating gives CASGQPGSNQPQHF.

The rearrangement joins TRBV18 to TRBJ1-1; D unresolved. Germline values: CDR1 KGHSH, CDR2 LQKENI. The CDR3 runs to 14 residues. V shed 0 bases and J shed 1 base, with 6 bases lying between them. As DNA, the CDR3 is TGTGCCAGCTCACCACCGGGAGGGAACACTGAAGCTTTCTTT. Encoded protein: CASSPPGGNTEAFF.

This chain links TRBV25-1 with TRBJ1-1; no clear D gene. This CDR3 spans 16 amino acids. The germline gives CDR1 MGHDK, CDR2 SYGVNS. Trimming pared 1 base from V and 4 bases from J, leaving 16 bases between. The CDR3 region is CASSEFRRASGTEAFF. DNA of the CDR3: TGTGCCAGCAGTGAATTTAGGAGGGCTTCGGGCACTGAAGCTTTCTTT.